One and the same sample provided the 29 T cell receptor beta chains below, sequenced in a study of OX40 agonist ivuxolimab in advanced cancers. Sequencing used immunoSEQ multiplex PCR; TCRdb keeps in-frame clones, though not all of them. The repertoire holds around 85,000 clones, roughly nine tenths seen once, with under 2% in the top ten. The sequenced sample was CD4+ or CD8+ T cells sorted from blood, obtained in a trial of the OX40 agonist ivuxolimab. The receptor source for this set is an adult with an advanced solid tumor such as melanoma, head and neck, liver or kidney cancer.

This chain joins TRBV11-2 and TRBJ2-5; maybe TRBD1 (6 bases). Per the germline V gene, CDR1 is SGHAT and CDR2 is FQNNGV. CDR3 size: 16 residues. The germline V and J ends were trimmed by 1 base and 2 bases, with 14 bases remaining between them. CDR3 sequence reads: CASSLVGTISQETQYF. The CDR3 DNA reads TGTGCCAGCAGCTTAGTTGGGACAATCTCTCAAGAGACCCAGTACTTC.

The chain employs TRBV6-5 and TRBJ2-7; 7 bases match TRBD2. V lost 8 bases and J lost 0; bases outside the gene matches: 10. CDR3 length: 15 amino acids. Germline lookup yields CDR1 MNHEY and CDR2 SVGAGI. This CDR3 reads CASSKRGSSSYEQYF. DNA of the CDR3: TGTGCCAGCTCGAAGCGGGGCAGTAGCTCCTACGAGCAGTACTTC.

The chain joins TRBV28 to TRBJ2-5; D unresolved. The V gene lost 5 bases and the J gene lost 5 bases, with 9 bases spanning the gap. The CDR3 spans 12 residues. CDR1 MDHEN and CDR2 SYDVKM come from the germline V gene. The CDR3 reads CASSPQWETQYF. As DNA, the CDR3 is TGTGCCAGCAGTCCCCAGTGGGAGACCCAGTACTTC.

V gene TRBV7-2 combines with J gene TRBJ2-1, with 9 bases matching TRBD2. The CDR3 is 14 amino acids. Losses at the gene ends were 5 bases for V and 9 bases for J; bases not matched to a gene: 8. Germline-derived CDR1 and CDR2 are SGHTA and FQGNSA. CDR3 nucleotides: TGTGCCAGCAGCCTCGGGACTAGCTTTGGTGAGCAGTTCTTC. Translating gives CASSLGTSFGEQFF.

This chain links TRBV11-2 with TRBJ1-3; unclear D gene. CDR1 and CDR2 from the germline V gene are SGHAT and FQNNGV. Trimming cost V 5 bases and J 0 bases, with 8 bases left between them. This CDR3 is 14 amino acids long. CDR3 amino acids: CASSSITSGNTIYF. CDR3 coding DNA: TGTGCCAGCAGCAGCATCACCTCTGGAAACACCATATATTTT.

The chain combines TRBV5-4 with TRBJ2-7; 8 bases fit TRBD2. Germline V gene data show CDR1 as SGHNT and CDR2 as YYREEE (reference sequence). V trimming: 0 bases; J trimming: 6 bases; junction bases outside the gene matches: 11. This CDR3 is built from 16 residues. CDR3 region: CASSLVGGRRTGEQYF. CDR3 DNA sequence: TGTGCCAGCAGCTTGGTGGGCGGGAGGCGTACTGGCGAGCAGTACTTC.

The gene calls are TRBV5-1 and TRBJ2-5; D possibly uses TRBD1 or TRBD2 (6 bases each). Deletions cut 3 bases from V and 5 bases from J, with 17 bases between. CDR3 size: 15 residues. Germline CDR1 SGHRS, CDR2 YFSETQ. This CDR3 is CASSSRTGGGETQYF. CDR3 bases: TGCGCCAGCAGCTCCCGAACCGGGGGCGGGGAGACCCAGTACTTC.

The V call is TRBV28, the J call TRBJ2-7, with TRBD1 matching over 7 bases. V gave up 2 bases and J gave up 4 bases; unmatched junction bases: 2. This CDR3 has 13 residues. Germline V gene sequence: CDR1 MDHEN, CDR2 SYDVKM. The DNA for the CDR3 is TGTGCCAGCAGTTTAGGCAGGGGGTACGAGCAGTACTTC. This codes for CASSLGRGYEQYF.

The rearrangement uses TRBV28 and TRBJ1-2; D may be TRBD1 (6 bases). The CDR3 has 13 amino acids. Germline V CDR1 and CDR2: MDHEN, SYDVKM. V lost 2 bases and J lost 8, with 12 bases in between. CDR3 loop: CASSLAGDWGYTF. The CDR3 DNA reads TGTGCCAGCAGTTTAGCAGGGGATTGGGGCTACACCTTC.

CDR3 in DNA: TGTGCCAGCAGTGATTTGGCTATCAACAATGAGCAGTTCTTC. Amino acids: CASSDLAINNEQFF. This chain links TRBV2 with TRBJ2-1, with D unresolved. Germline loops: CDR1 SNHLY, CDR2 FYNNEI. Trimming cost V 3 bases and J 5 bases, with 11 bases left between them. This CDR3 is built from 14 residues.

The chain couples TRBV11-2 to TRBJ2-5; 11 bases are a match to TRBD1. V lost 5 bases and J lost 6; bases outside the gene matches: 8. In germline, CDR1 is SGHAT, CDR2 FQNNGV. This CDR3 has 15 residues. CDR3 DNA sequence: TGTGCCAGCAGCCCCGGGACAGGGGGGACGAAGACCCAGTACTTC. The encoded protein is CASSPGTGGTKTQYF.

V gene TRBV2 combines with J gene TRBJ2-5; D ambiguous. This CDR3 has 14 residues. Germline V gives CDR1 SNHLY, CDR2 FYNNEI. The V and J ends lost 6 bases and 1 base respectively, with 12 bases between them. The CDR3 protein is CASSSFGSQETQYF. The CDR3 DNA reads TGTGCCAGCAGCTCGTTTGGCAGCCAAGAGACCCAGTACTTC.

The chain carries TRBV19 and TRBJ1-4; 10 positions match TRBD1. This CDR3 is built from 16 residues. Per germline, CDR1 LNHDA and CDR2 SQIVND (reference sequence). V was pared by 7 bases and J by 0 bases, with 5 bases of the junction left unmatched. The CDR3 region has the DNA TGTGCCAGTAATGGACAGGGGGTAGCAACTAATGAAAAACTGTTTTTT. Translation: CASNGQGVATNEKLFF.

The sample holds one count of this clone. J is TRBJ2-3 and V is TRBV7-6; D is undetermined. Between the trimmed V and J ends, which lost 8 bases and 3 bases, there was a span of 6 bases. CDR1 is SGHVS, CDR2 FNYEAQ, per germline. The CDR3 sequence is 11 residues long. This CDR3 is CASARTDTQYF. Here the CDR3 DNA reads TGTGCCAGCGCTCGTACAGATACGCAGTATTTT.

The CDR3 region is CATRGAGNTIYF. Written as DNA, the CDR3 is TGTGCTACCAGAGGAGCTGGAAACACCATATATTTT. The gene calls are TRBV27 and TRBJ1-3; D ambiguous. The CDR3 extends over 12 amino acids. In germline, CDR1 is MNHEY, CDR2 SMNVEV (reference sequence).

The V and J genes are TRBV7-2 and TRBJ1-3; no reliable D call. V dropped 6 bases and J dropped 4 bases, with 13 bases sitting between them. The germline V gene encodes CDR1 SGHTA and CDR2 FQGNSA. The CDR3 runs to 14 residues. The CDR3 region has the DNA TGTGCCAGCAGACCTGACTTCCAAGGAAACACCATATATTTT. This codes for CASRPDFQGNTIYF.

The V gene is TRBV19, the J gene TRBJ2-3, with 7 bases lining up with TRBD2. This CDR3 has 15 residues. After removal of 4 bases from V and 0 bases from J, the junction contained 4 bases not matched to a gene. The germline V gene has CDR1 LNHDA and CDR2 SQIVND (reference sequence). CDR3 sequence: CASSNNGGSTDTQYF. The CDR3 nucleotides read TGTGCCAGTAGTAATAACGGGGGGAGCACAGATACGCAGTATTTT.

V and J are TRBV2 and TRBJ2-2; TRBD2 agrees at 9 bases. Germline V lookup: CDR1 SNHLY, CDR2 FYNNEI. Losses at the gene ends were 2 bases for V and 7 bases for J; bases not matched to a gene: 5. CDR3 length: 15 residues. This CDR3 is CASSELAGVNGELFF. CDR3 bases: TGTGCCAGCAGTGAATTAGCGGGAGTTAACGGGGAGCTGTTTTTT.

The gene calls are TRBV29-1 and TRBJ2-3; 9 bases line up with TRBD1. CDR1 and CDR2 (germline): SQVTM, ANQGSEA. The CDR3 covers 14 residues. Trimming removed 7 bases from V and 2 bases from J; junction bases left unmatched: 7. CDR3: CSARTGVYTDTQYF. The CDR3 DNA reads as TGCAGCGCAAGGACAGGGGTCTACACAGATACGCAGTATTTT.

The chain combines TRBV6-1 with TRBJ1-5; D not certain. The CDR3 loop spans 14 amino acids. Germline loops: CDR1 MNHNS, CDR2 SASEGT. V shed 3 bases and J shed 3 bases, with 9 bases lying between them. The CDR3: CASSDRNDNQPQHF. The CDR3 DNA follows: TGTGCCAGCAGTGACAGGAACGACAATCAGCCCCAGCATTTT.

The J gene is TRBJ2-7, the V gene TRBV5-1, with D unclear. The CDR3 length is 15 residues. V was trimmed by 1 base and J by 0 bases, leaving 11 bases between them. Germline loops: CDR1 SGHRS, CDR2 YFSETQ. CDR3 residues: CASSLRETASYEQYF. The CDR3 DNA is TGCGCCAGCAGCTTGAGAGAGACGGCCTCCTACGAGCAGTACTTC.

The rearrangement links TRBV9 to TRBJ1-2, with 9 bases lining up with TRBD1. Losses at the gene ends were 3 bases for V and 4 bases for J; bases not matched to a gene: 10. From germline, CDR1 is SGDLS and CDR2 YYNGEE. CDR3 length: 16 amino acids. CDR3 amino acids: CASSATGGEIGYGYTF. In DNA, the CDR3 is TGTGCCAGCAGCGCTACAGGGGGCGAAATTGGCTATGGCTACACCTTC.

The chain uses TRBV5-1 and TRBJ2-3, with TRBD1 matching 8 bases. The CDR3 runs 15 residues. V was pared by 3 bases and J by 2 bases, with 5 bases of the junction left unmatched. Germline V CDR1 and CDR2: SGHRS, YFSETQ. This chain's CDR3 is CASSSSGQVTDTQYF. In DNA form, the CDR3 reads TGCGCCAGCAGCTCCTCGGGACAGGTCACAGATACGCAGTATTTT.

J is TRBJ2-1 and V is TRBV21-1; the D call in the table, TRBD2, was not verified against the DNA. TRBV21-1 is a pseudogene. This CDR3 is built from 15 residues. CDR3 nucleotides: TGTGCCAGCAGACCGACGGCTAGCGAGAAGGATGAGCAGTTCTTC. The encoded protein is CASRPTASEKDEQFF.

V usage is TRBV6-5 and J usage is TRBJ2-7; 10 nucleotides agree with TRBD2. This CDR3 is 16 amino acids long. Germline V lookup: CDR1 MNHEY, CDR2 SVGAGI. V trimming: 0 bases; J trimming: 4 bases; junction bases outside the gene matches: 6. The CDR3, as DNA: TGTGCCAGCAGTTACTCGTCTAGCGGGAGAAGGTACGAGCAGTACTTC. Its protein is CASSYSSSGRRYEQYF.

This clone occurred once. This chain links TRBV30 with TRBJ1-3; D is ambiguous. The germline V and J ends were trimmed by 4 bases and 3 bases, with 7 bases remaining between them. CDR1 and CDR2 (germline): GTSNPN, SVGIG (reference sequence). CDR3 size: 12 residues. The CDR3 here is CAWIMYGNTIYF. CDR3 bases: TGTGCCTGGATAATGTATGGAAACACCATATATTTT.

The gene calls are TRBV7-2 and TRBJ2-6, with 7 bases lining up with TRBD1. Germline V gene data show CDR1 as SGHTA and CDR2 as FQGNSA. The CDR3 is made up of 18 amino acids. Trimming took 3 bases from V and 0 from J; bases not matched to a gene: 8. The CDR3 bases are TGTGCCAGCAGCTTCCGGGACAGTTTCACCTCTGGGGCCAACGTCCTGACTTTC. As protein: CASSFRDSFTSGANVLTF.

V and J are TRBV18 and TRBJ1-1; D gene unclear. CDR1 and CDR2 from the germline V gene are KGHSH and LQKENI. Trimming cost V 0 bases and J 1 base, with 3 bases left between them. The CDR3 is made up of 13 amino acids. This CDR3 reads CASSPPGNTEAFF. The DNA of the CDR3 is TGTGCCAGCTCACCACCAGGGAACACTGAAGCTTTCTTT.

The chain uses TRBV29-1 and TRBJ2-7, with a tentative D call TRBD1 (6 bases). Germline CDR1 SQVTM, CDR2 ANQGSEA. Trimming took off 6 bases at V and 7 bases at J, with 25 bases between the two ends. The CDR3 length is 15 residues. The CDR3 here is CSVDTGTSSSTEQYF. The CDR3 nucleotides read TGCAGCGTGGATACGGGGACAAGTTCCTCTACGGAGCAGTACTTC.